These T cell receptor beta chains were read from a single sample in a study of cytomegalovirus exposure and HLA in healthy donors. The data were produced by immunoSEQ multiplex PCR, yet TCRdb's version contains in-frame clones alone and is incomplete. Recorded for this sample: approximately 47,000 clones. The sequenced sample was PBMCs. These receptor sequences come from a male donor in good health and CMV-seronegative. Each CDR3 is given with its conserved first and last residue. The D gene is left open where the match is weak.

V gene,J gene,D gene,CDR3 protein,CDR3 DNA
TRBV7-9,TRBJ2-1,TRBD2,CASSRTSGGMNEQFF,TGTGCCAGCAGCCGAACTAGCGGGGGGATGAATGAGCAGTTCTTC
TRBV30,TRBJ1-1,NA,CAWSLDRNTEAFF,TGTGCCTGGAGTTTGGACAGAAACACTGAAGCTTTCTTT
TRBV4-1,TRBJ1-1,NA,CASSQDRRATEAFF,TGCGCCAGCAGCCAAGATAGAAGAGCTACTGAAGCTTTCTTT
TRBV7-9,TRBJ2-7,TRBD1,CASSTRQGGYEQYF,TGTGCCAGCAGCACCCGACAGGGTGGTTACGAGCAGTACTTC
TRBV13,TRBJ1-2,NA,CASSTRDLSGDYGYTF,TGTGCCAGCAGCACCCGGGACCTCTCAGGGGACTATGGCTACACCTTC
TRBV7-9,TRBJ2-2,NA,CASSLARPGGELFF,TGTGCCAGCAGCTTAGCCCGTCCGGGCGGGGAGCTGTTTTTT
TRBV6-5,TRBJ1-4,NA,CASSSPGGSSGEKLFF,TGTGCCAGCAGTTCTCCGGGAGGATCATCGGGTGAAAAACTGTTTTTT
TRBV5-1,TRBJ2-3,TRBD1,CASSATGGVADTQYF,TGCGCCAGCAGCGCCACAGGGGGCGTCGCAGATACGCAGTATTTT
TRBV5-1,TRBJ2-7,TRBD1,CASSLGDRYSYEQYF,TGCGCCAGCAGCTTGGGGGACAGGTATTCCTACGAGCAGTACTTC
TRBV5-1,TRBJ1-1,NA,CASSLASGSGTEAFF,TGCGCCAGCAGCTTGGCGTCAGGGTCCGGGACTGAAGCTTTCTTT
TRBV7-3,TRBJ2-2,TRBD1,CASSLKGQDRGTGELFF,TGTGCCAGCAGCTTAAAGGGACAGGACAGGGGCACCGGGGAGCTGTTTTTT
TRBV5-1,TRBJ2-1,TRBD1,CASSLRQGAQNEQFF,TGCGCCAGCAGCTTGAGGCAGGGGGCCCAAAATGAGCAGTTCTTC
TRBV18,TRBJ1-4,TRBD1,CASPRGEEKLFF,TGTGCCAGCCCCAGGGGGGAGGAAAAACTGTTTTTT
TRBV7-9,TRBJ2-3,NA,CASSLTGTYEDTQYF,TGTGCCAGCAGCTTAACCGGGACATACGAAGATACGCAGTATTTT
TRBV6-5,TRBJ1-1,NA,CASSYSDWRVNTEAFF,TGTGCCAGCAGTTACTCAGACTGGAGGGTGAACACTGAAGCTTTCTTT
TRBV2,TRBJ1-2,NA,CASQGYGYTF,TGTGCCAGTCAGGGGTATGGCTACACCTTC
TRBV10-2,TRBJ2-1,TRBD2,CASSGTSPPYNEQFF,TGCGCCAGCAGTGGGACTAGTCCTCCTTACAATGAGCAGTTCTTC
TRBV5-8,TRBJ1-4,NA,CASSYLRQNEKLFF,TGTGCCAGCAGCTATCTTAGACAGAATGAAAAACTGTTTTTT
TRBV19,TRBJ1-1,NA,CASSINKNTEAFF,TGTGCCAGTAGTATTAACAAGAACACTGAAGCTTTCTTT
TRBV7-9,TRBJ1-6,NA,CASTFDNSPLHF,TGTGCCAGCACCTTCGATAATTCACCCCTCCACTTT
TRBV6-5,TRBJ2-3,NA,CASSRRGSEDTQYF,TGTGCCAGCAGTCGACGGGGTTCGGAAGATACGCAGTATTTT
TRBV7-2,TRBJ1-1,NA,CASSSGQNTEAFF,TGTGCCAGCAGCTCGGGACAGAACACTGAAGCTTTCTTT
TRBV6-4,TRBJ2-2,TRBD2,CASSVAGDTGELFF,TGTGCCAGCAGTGTAGCGGGGGACACCGGGGAGCTGTTTTTT
TRBV6-1,TRBJ2-5,TRBD1,CASSRTGGIGETQYF,TGTGCCAGCAGTAGAACAGGGGGCATCGGGGAGACCCAGTACTTC
TRBV30,TRBJ2-1,TRBD2,CAWSDLAGGPIEQFF,TGTGCCTGGAGTGATTTAGCGGGGGGGCCAATAGAGCAGTTCTTC
TRBV6-1,TRBJ2-4,NA,CASSDRPGIQYF,TGTGCCAGCAGTGATCGGCCGGGCATTCAGTACTTC
TRBV7-8,TRBJ1-4,TRBD1,CASSLDRISSRGEKLFF,TGTGCCAGCAGCCTGGACAGGATCAGTAGTAGAGGTGAAAAACTGTTTTTT
TRBV29-1,TRBJ2-3,TRBD2,CSSRGSGGGTDTQYF,TGCAGCTCGAGGGGTAGCGGGGGTGGTACAGATACGCAGTATTTT
TRBV29-1,TRBJ1-4,NA,CSVPGSGATNEKLFF,TGCAGCGTCCCCGGGAGCGGGGCAACTAATGAAAAACTGTTTTTT
TRBV4-1,TRBJ1-2,TRBD1,CASSVPGQANYGYTF,TGCGCCAGCAGCGTACCGGGACAGGCTAACTATGGCTACACCTTC
TRBV5-6,TRBJ2-1,NA,CASRTQVSSLNEQFF,TGTGCCAGCAGAACTCAGGTCTCCTCCCTCAATGAGCAGTTCTTC
TRBV5-4,TRBJ1-5,TRBD1,CASSADRGQPQHF,TGTGCCAGCAGCGCGGACAGGGGACAGCCCCAGCATTTT
TRBV13,TRBJ1-2,TRBD1,CASSSPLTGVYGYTF,TGTGCCAGCAGCTCGCCCCTGACAGGGGTTTACGGCTACACCTTC
TRBV6-5,TRBJ1-2,TRBD1,CASSYSTTGNYGYTF,TGTGCCAGCAGTTACTCAACGACAGGGAACTATGGCTACACCTTC
TRBV9,TRBJ2-3,NA,CASSVVRDTQYF,TGTGCCAGCAGCGTAGTTCGGGATACGCAGTATTTT
TRBV30,TRBJ1-1,NA,CAWSVLPLLVGGEAFF,TGTGCCTGGAGTGTACTACCCCTCCTGGTGGGGGGTGAAGCTTTCTTT
TRBV9,TRBJ1-6,TRBD1,CASSGGQGFKSPLHF,TGTGCCAGCAGCGGGGGACAGGGGTTTAAGTCACCCCTCCACTTT
TRBV19,TRBJ2-1,TRBD1,CASSYRGGWVKNEQFF,TGTGCCAGTAGTTACAGGGGTGGGTGGGTCAAGAATGAGCAGTTCTTC
TRBV2,TRBJ1-5,NA,CASSDSRGQPQHF,TGTGCCAGCAGTGATTCCAGGGGCCAGCCCCAGCATTTT
TRBV10-2,TRBJ1-2,TRBD1,CASSGGQSNYGYTF,TGCGCCAGCAGTGGGGGACAGTCCAACTATGGCTACACCTTC
TRBV7-6,TRBJ2-7,NA,CASAPGSSYEQYF,TGTGCCAGCGCTCCCGGGAGCTCCTACGAGCAGTACTTC
TRBV7-2,TRBJ1-2,NA,CASSPRQPVTSYGYTF,TGTGCCAGCAGCCCAAGACAGCCTGTCACGTCCTATGGCTACACCTTC
TRBV14,TRBJ2-7,NA,CASSQVGGYEQYF,TGTGCCAGCAGCCAAGTCGGAGGATACGAGCAGTACTTC
TRBV6-5,TRBJ2-4,TRBD1,CASSSETGGDPSFQYF,TGTGCCAGCAGTTCCGAGACAGGGGGCGATCCTTCGTTTCAGTACTTC
TRBV7-2,TRBJ2-7,TRBD2,CASSLGPAGATYEQYF,TGTGCCAGCAGCTTAGGACCAGCGGGGGCGACCTACGAGCAGTACTTC